Following are 27 T cell receptor beta chains from one sample sequenced in a study of blood T cell repertoires in COVID-19 (dated by TCRdb to about 2020). The library was made by the immunoSEQ multiplex PCR assay. TCRdb took this table from immuneACCESS and kept in-frame rearrangements with V and J called. Such tables lack part of the clones; where checked against another copy, unresolved V genes explain under half of the gap, and the rest is unexplained. In this sample the table shows about 310,000 clones, roughly 87% of which occur a single time. Jointly, the top ten make up 1% of the sample. Source material: peripheral blood. These receptors originate from a man aged 50-60 years with active or convalescent COVID-19.

This chain links TRBV11-2 with TRBJ1-2; 7 bases fit TRBD1. Germline CDR1 and CDR2: SGHAT and FQNNGV. Trimming at V came to 0 bases and at J to 6 bases, leaving 7 bases not matched to a gene. The CDR3 spans 15 residues. The CDR3 nucleotides are TGTGCCAGCAGCTTAGATAGGGCGACAGGGAATGGCTACACCTTC. This gives the protein CASSLDRATGNGYTF.

V usage is TRBV14 and J usage is TRBJ1-4; 7 bases align to TRBD1. V trimming: 4 bases; J trimming: 0 bases; junction bases outside the gene matches: 2. Germline V gene lookup returns CDR1 SGHDN and CDR2 FVKESK. There are 15 residues in the CDR3. Written as DNA, the CDR3 is TGTGCCAGCAGCCCGGGGACAGCAACTAATGAAAAACTGTTTTTT. Its protein product is CASSPGTATNEKLFF.

This clone appeared a few times. J is TRBJ1-1 and V is TRBV27; 8 nucleotides agree with TRBD1. Germline values: CDR1 MNHEY, CDR2 SMNVEV (reference sequence). The V segment lost 8 bases and the J segment 4 bases; nucleotides outside the gene matches: 9. CDR3 length: 14 amino acids. As DNA, the CDR3 is TGTGCCAGCGTCAGGACAGGGTGGGGCACTGAAGCTTTCTTT. The encoded protein is CASVRTGWGTEAFF.

The genes are TRBV7-9 and TRBJ1-6; D is perhaps TRBD1 (6 bases). Germline assignment: CDR1 SEHNR and CDR2 FQNEAQ (reference sequence). The CDR3 totals 16 residues. The V and J ends lost 0 bases and 8 bases respectively, with 14 bases between them. Written as DNA, the CDR3 is TGTGCCAGCAGCTTAGCACTAGGACAGATACATTCACCCCTCCACTTT. It is translated as CASSLALGQIHSPLHF.

The chain recombines TRBV6-6 with TRBJ2-7; 7 bases align to TRBD1. V dropped 2 bases and J dropped 5; count of bases not matched to a gene: 0. The length of the CDR3 is 12 residues. The germline CDR1 and CDR2 sequences are MNHNY and SVGAGI (reference sequence). The CDR3 here is CASSYDRDEQYF. CDR3 bases: TGTGCCAGCAGTTACGACAGGGACGAGCAGTACTTC.

The chain employs TRBV28 and TRBJ1-1, with D uncertain. The CDR3 is 14 amino acids. The V end was cut by 5 bases, the J end by 2 bases, with 12 bases between. Germline-derived CDR1 and CDR2 are MDHEN and SYDVKM. This CDR3 reads CASSLTGFNTEAFF. Written as DNA, the CDR3 is TGTGCCAGCAGTCTGACGGGGTTTAACACTGAAGCTTTCTTT.

The chain is built from TRBV19 and TRBJ1-2; D is ambiguous. The ends were cut back, 4 bases at V and 4 bases at J, with 10 bases in the middle. Germline V lookup: CDR1 LNHDA, CDR2 SQIVND (reference sequence). This CDR3 has 13 amino acids. CDR3 amino acids: CASSTSGSYGYTF. CDR3 DNA sequence: TGTGCCAGTAGTACCTCGGGGAGCTATGGCTACACCTTC.

The rearrangement links TRBV6-2 or TRBV6-3 to TRBJ1-3, with D tentatively TRBD1 (6 bases). Per the germline V gene, CDR1 is MNHEY and CDR2 is SVGEGT. The CDR3 spans 13 residues. With 5 bases removed from V and 4 bases from J, the gap between germline ends came to 9 bases. This chain's CDR3 is CASSRTAGNTIYF. The CDR3 bases are TGTGCCAGCAGTCGGACAGCGGGAAACACCATATATTTT.

This clone was observed a few times. CDR3: CASSPARTGYEQYF. CDR3 DNA sequence: TGTGCCAGCAGCCCCGCCCGGACAGGCTACGAGCAGTACTTC. V is TRBV7-2 and J is TRBJ2-7; 7 bases match TRBD1. Looked up from germline, CDR1 is SGHTA and CDR2 is FQGNSA. The J segment lost 3 bases and the V segment lost 5 bases, leaving 7 bases of the junction unmatched. The CDR3 is 14 amino acids.

V usage is TRBV5-1 and J usage is TRBJ2-5, with TRBD1 identical over 10 bases. CDR1 and CDR2 (germline): SGHRS, YFSETQ. The CDR3 sequence is 15 residues long. The V segment lost 6 bases and the J segment 5 bases; nucleotides outside the gene matches: 10. This chain's CDR3 is CASNQWTGGRETQYF. In nucleotides, the CDR3 is TGCGCCAGCAACCAATGGACAGGGGGTCGGGAGACCCAGTACTTC. The variable domain in full, with the rest retrieved from reference TRBV5-1 and TRBJ2-5, is KAGVTQTPRYLIKTRGQQVTLSCSPISGHRSVSWYQQTPGQGLQFLFEYFSETQRNKGNFPGRFSGRQFSNSRSEMNVSTLELGDSALYLCASNQWTGGRETQYFGPGTRLLVL.

This clone turned up a few times. In nucleotides, the CDR3 is TGTGCCAGCAGTCTGGACAGGGGGAGCAATCAGCCCCAGCATTTT. Protein: CASSLDRGSNQPQHF. J is TRBJ1-5 and V is TRBV6-5; 10 nucleotides agree with TRBD1. Unmatched junction bases numbered 2, after V lost 5 bases and J lost 1 base. The CDR3 spans 15 residues. Germline CDR1 MNHEY, CDR2 SVGAGI.

Comment on this clone: This CDR3 is also generated by other DNA sequences in the sample. The chain carries TRBV12-3 or TRBV12-4 and TRBJ1-1, with D perhaps matching TRBD1 (5 bases). The V end was cut by 6 bases, the J end by 4 bases, with 9 bases between. CDR3 size: 12 residues. This CDR3 is CASRRGSTEAFF. CDR3 in DNA: TGTGCCAGCAGAAGGGGTTCCACTGAAGCTTTCTTT.

The rearrangement uses TRBV7-2 and TRBJ2-1; 9 bases fit TRBD1. CDR1 and CDR2 (germline): SGHTA, FQGNSA. V was pared by 1 base and J by 8 bases, with 6 bases of the junction left unmatched. The CDR3 has 15 residues. The CDR3 region has the DNA TGTGCCAGCAGCTTAGAGACAGGGGGTGAGGATGAGCAGTTCTTC. Protein sequence: CASSLETGGEDEQFF.

Only one count was recorded for this clone. The chain carries TRBV7-9 and TRBJ2-7; D might be TRBD2 (7 bases). The length of the CDR3 is 15 residues. Deletions cut 5 bases from V and 3 bases from J, with 17 bases between. The germline CDR1 and CDR2 sequences are SEHNR and FQNEAQ (reference sequence). CDR3 bases: TGTGCCAGCAGCCTCCGGGGGGCGCCCTACTACGAGCAGTACTTC. Translating it yields CASSLRGAPYYEQYF.

The rearrangement links TRBV6-5 to TRBJ1-1; 8 bases fit TRBD1. The CDR3 contains 13 residues. Germline V gene sequence: CDR1 MNHEY, CDR2 SVGAGI. The V and J ends lost 2 bases and 5 bases, in that order; junction bases with no gene match: 1. The CDR3 sequence is CASSYDRGTEAFF. CDR3 nucleotides: TGTGCCAGCAGTTACGACAGGGGAACTGAAGCTTTCTTT.

For this clone: This specimen includes other DNA sequences encoding the same CDR3. The V and J genes are TRBV7-2 and TRBJ1-2; possible D gene TRBD1, 5 bases. The V and J ends lost 5 bases and 4 bases respectively, with 8 bases between them. CDR1 and CDR2 from the germline V gene are SGHTA and FQGNSA. This CDR3 has 12 amino acids. CDR3 nucleotides: TGTGCCAGCAGCATGGGACTCTATGGCTACACCTTC. Translating it yields CASSMGLYGYTF. Filled out from reference TRBV7-2 and TRBJ1-2, the complete variable domain reads GAGVSQSPSNKVTEKGKDVELRCDPISGHTALYWYRQSLGQGLEFLIYFQGNSAPDKSGLPSDRFSAERTGGSVSTLTIQRTQQEDSAVYLCASSMGLYGYTFGSGTRLTVV.

The rearrangement links TRBV10-2 to TRBJ2-1, with TRBD2 matching 9 bases. There are 15 residues in the CDR3. V was clipped by 5 bases and J by 6 bases; unmatched bases: 8. Germline V gene sequence: CDR1 WSHSY, CDR2 SAAADI. The CDR3 protein is CASSHLAGEINEQFF. DNA for the CDR3: TGCGCCAGCAGTCATTTAGCGGGAGAGATCAATGAGCAGTTCTTC.

J is TRBJ1-1 and V is TRBV27, with TRBD1 matching 8 bases. J was trimmed by 0 bases and V by 4 bases; bases with no gene match: 4. CDR1 is MNHEY and CDR2 is SMNVEV in the germline V gene (reference sequence). The CDR3 is made up of 15 amino acids. CDR3 sequence reads: CASSSRQGMNTEAFF. The CDR3, as DNA: TGTGCCAGCAGTTCCCGACAGGGGATGAACACTGAAGCTTTCTTT.

This chain joins TRBV5-6 and TRBJ2-7; possibly TRBD2 for D (6 bases). Germline values: CDR1 SGHDT, CDR2 YYEEEE. The CDR3 runs 15 residues. The germline V and J ends were trimmed by 4 bases and 3 bases, with 17 bases remaining between them. CDR3 coding DNA: TGTGCCAGCAGCACGGGACTCCGGTCCGTCTACGAGCAGTACTTC. Amino acid sequence: CASSTGLRSVYEQYF.

This chain uses TRBV14 with TRBJ2-2; a weak D match, TRBD2 (5 bases). The CDR3 is 13 residues long. V was trimmed by 2 bases and J by 5 bases, leaving 6 bases between them. The V gene's germline CDR1 is SGHDN and CDR2 FVKESK. The chain's CDR3 is CASSQPGTGELFF. CDR3 sequence (DNA): TGTGCCAGCAGCCAACCGGGGACCGGGGAGCTGTTTTTT.

V gene TRBV6-1 combines with J gene TRBJ1-5; 7 nucleotides line up with TRBD1. CDR1 and CDR2 from the germline V gene are MNHNS and SASEGT. The V and J ends lost 0 bases and 6 bases, in that order; junction bases with no gene match: 5. The CDR3 is 15 residues long. The CDR3 nucleotides read TGTGCCAGCAGTGAAGCCAGGGGGGATACTCAGCCCCAGCATTTT. As protein: CASSEARGDTQPQHF.

The chain carries TRBV5-6 and TRBJ1-4; D might be TRBD1 (5 bases). Trimming removed 1 base from V and 4 bases from J, with 17 bases in between. Germline assignment: CDR1 SGHDT and CDR2 YYEEEE. The CDR3 is 17 amino acids. The CDR3 region has the DNA TGTGCCAGCAGCTTGATGTACCAGACAGCGCTTAATGAAAAACTGTTTTTT. It codes for CASSLMYQTALNEKLFF.

V and J are TRBV11-2 and TRBJ2-7, with 9 bases identical to TRBD1. CDR1 SGHAT and CDR2 FQNNGV come from the germline V gene. The CDR3 contains 14 residues. Trimming removed 5 bases from V and 4 bases from J; junction bases left unmatched: 6. The CDR3 region is CASSPGTGRYEQYF. CDR3 coding DNA: TGTGCCAGCAGCCCCGGGACAGGGCGGTACGAGCAGTACTTC.

V and J are TRBV3-1 (or the pseudogene TRBV3-2) and TRBJ2-7; 8 nucleotides align to TRBD2. V dropped 4 bases and J dropped 7; count of bases not matched to a gene: 15. Germline loops: CDR1 LGHDT, CDR2 YNNKEL (reference sequence). The CDR3 is 16 residues long. The CDR3 loop reads CASSPTSGRGKGEQYF. In nucleotides, the CDR3 is TGTGCCAGCAGCCCCACTAGCGGCCGAGGTAAGGGGGAGCAGTACTTC.

A note on this clone: At the DNA level, this CDR3 is encoded by other sequences in the same sample as well. The rearrangement uses TRBV6-5 and TRBJ1-1, with 10 nucleotides matching TRBD1. The CDR3 runs to 14 residues. Unmatched junction bases numbered 7, after V lost 7 bases and J lost 5 bases. Looked up from germline, CDR1 is MNHEY and CDR2 is SVGAGI. This CDR3 is CASNPDRGRTEAFF. The CDR3 DNA reads TGTGCCAGCAATCCTGACAGGGGGCGAACTGAAGCTTTCTTT.

This chain connects TRBV5-1 to TRBJ2-5; D is uncertain. This CDR3 is built from 14 residues. From germline, CDR1 is SGHRS and CDR2 YFSETQ. The V gene lost 0 bases and the J gene lost 1 base, with 7 bases spanning the gap. The CDR3 is CASSLVPSQETQYF. In DNA form, the CDR3 reads TGCGCCAGCAGCTTGGTTCCCAGCCAAGAGACCCAGTACTTC. The full variable domain, its missing parts supplied by reference TRBV5-1 and TRBJ2-5, is KAGVTQTPRYLIKTRGQQVTLSCSPISGHRSVSWYQQTPGQGLQFLFEYFSETQRNKGNFPGRFSGRQFSNSRSEMNVSTLELGDSALYLCASSLVPSQETQYFGPGTRLLVL.

The chain recombines TRBV19 with TRBJ1-6, with TRBD1 matching over 7 bases. Trimming cost V 8 bases and J 4 bases; bases outside gene matches: 8. The CDR3 covers 15 residues. Per germline, CDR1 LNHDA and CDR2 SQIVND (reference sequence). The CDR3 DNA is TGTGCCAGTCGCTCCCCGGGACAGTATAATTCACCCCTCCACTTT. Its protein is CASRSPGQYNSPLHF.